This TCR beta chain was recorded in a study of response to subunit inactivated influenza vaccine. Whole-study findings and limits: The authors offered the suggestion that each seasonal influenza vaccination recruits few new T cells.

Comments on this clonotype: What it binds is unknown.

From the RT-PCR reads, TCRdb called clonotypes with MiXCR, one entry per CDR3 protein. The sample carries hundreds of thousands of distinct CDR3 sequences, 15% to 19% recorded once. The germline CDR1 and CDR2 sequences are SGHVS and FNYEAQ. The CDR3 covers 15 residues. V was clipped by 5 bases and J by 4 bases; unmatched bases: 8. The sequence was obtained from a man aged 45 to 65 who received an inactivated influenza vaccine. The chain employs TRBV7-6 and TRBJ1-1; 9 nucleotides align to TRBD1. The sequenced sample was PBMCs from blood, obtained 11 to 12 days after vaccination. The CDR3 coding sequence is TGTGCCAGCAGCCCGCCCGGGACAGGGTTCACTGAAGCTTTCTTT. Protein product: CASSPPGTGFTEAFF.